This T cell receptor (beta chain) comes out of a study of blood T cell repertoires in COVID-19. Germline assignment: CDR1 SQVTM and CDR2 ANQGSEA. V gave up 5 bases and J gave up 0 bases; unmatched junction bases: 10. There are 17 residues in the CDR3. Some clones are missing from TCRdb's copy, which holds only in-frame ones; the method was immunoSEQ multiplex PCR. There are around 260,000 clones in the sample; about 89% occur only once, and under 0.95% lies in the top ten. The V gene is TRBV29-1, the J gene TRBJ2-3; 11 positions match TRBD2. This receptor was taken from a man aged 25 to 40 with acute or convalescent COVID-19. The specimen was peripheral blood. The CDR3 here is CSVHTSGGIASTDTQYF. The CDR3 DNA reads as TGCAGCGTTCACACTAGCGGGGGAATAGCTAGCACAGATACGCAGTATTTT.